A selection of T cell receptor beta chains follows, all from one sample in a study of CD8 T cells in Susac syndrome. TCRdb reanalysed the immunoSEQ multiplex PCR reads using MiXCR and keeps one entry per CDR3 protein. The sample holds 160,000 or so distinct CDR3 sequences, approximately 94% seen once. The specimen was CD8+ T cells from PBMCs. Receptor source: a human donor with multiple sclerosis. Both conserved end residues are part of each CDR3.

V gene: TRBV28; J gene: TRBJ1-2; CDR3 protein: CASSDPRGFYGYTF
V gene: TRBV16; J gene: TRBJ1-5; CDR3 protein: CASSQSLGQVNQPQHF
V gene: TRBV12-3/TRBV12-4; J gene: TRBJ1-2; CDR3 protein: CASGQGENYGYTF
V gene: TRBV16; J gene: TRBJ2-1; CDR3 protein: CASSQSNNEQFF
V gene: TRBV18; J gene: TRBJ2-1; CDR3 protein: CASSSGSGGVDSYNEQFF
V gene: TRBV7-9; J gene: TRBJ1-1; CDR3 protein: CASSSPPHVAFF
V gene: TRBV2; J gene: TRBJ2-1; CDR3 protein: CASRLDNEQFF
V gene: TRBV15; J gene: TRBJ1-5; CDR3 protein: CATSRKGDQGQPQHF
V gene: TRBV7-9; J gene: TRBJ2-3; CDR3 protein: CASSDSGADTQYF
V gene: TRBV11-3; J gene: TRBJ2-7; CDR3 protein: CASSFRTGGNYEQYF
V gene: TRBV13; J gene: TRBJ2-4; CDR3 protein: CASSLGLGTGKNIQYF
V gene: TRBV10-3; J gene: TRBJ1-1; CDR3 protein: CAISETTGFWPHTEAFF
V gene: TRBV14; J gene: TRBJ2-5; CDR3 protein: CASSREDSLMETQYF
V gene: TRBV28; J gene: TRBJ2-7; CDR3 protein: CASSLPAVRGDEQYF
V gene: TRBV7-9; J gene: TRBJ1-2; CDR3 protein: CASSSPVDYGYTF
V gene: TRBV7-8; J gene: TRBJ2-1; CDR3 protein: CASSLLVSGAYNEQFF
V gene: TRBV12-3/TRBV12-4; J gene: TRBJ2-3; CDR3 protein: CASSLGQGEIGTDTQYF
V gene: TRBV7-9; J gene: TRBJ1-1; CDR3 protein: CASSLAPLWGSGTEAFF
V gene: TRBV12-3/TRBV12-4; J gene: TRBJ1-1; CDR3 protein: CASTWTANTEAFF
V gene: TRBV12-3/TRBV12-4; J gene: TRBJ1-5; CDR3 protein: CASSQTRNQPQHF
V gene: TRBV29-1; J gene: TRBJ1-1; CDR3 protein: CSVWGTDEWNTEAFF
V gene: TRBV7-9; J gene: TRBJ1-1; CDR3 protein: CASSHRTGRNTEAFF
V gene: TRBV12-3/TRBV12-4; J gene: TRBJ1-5; CDR3 protein: CASSFGRNQPQHF